The rows below give T cell receptor beta chains drawn from one sample of a study of blood T cell repertoires in COVID-19. TCRdb's table, derived via immunoSEQ multiplex PCR, lists solely in-frame clones and lacks some. Among 120,000 or so clones listed, roughly 88% were seen once. The sequenced sample consisted of peripheral blood. These receptors all come from a man aged 50-59 years with acute or convalescent COVID-19. Each CDR3 is given without its conserved first and last residue.

>TRBJ2-7|TRBV11-2
ASTLTPTYEQY
>TRBJ2-5|TRBV5-1
ASSPGLAGETQY
>TRBJ1-3|TRBV5-4
ASSDTRPRGEFSGNTIY
>TRBJ2-2|TRBV21-1
ASSLMTGVPGELF
>TRBJ2-7|TRBV9
ASSVVPGDRYEQY
>TRBJ1-1|TRBV6-1
ASSDQRAGDTEAF
>TRBJ1-6|TRBV14
ASSQDREASSYNSPLH
>TRBJ1-2|TRBV5-1
ASSTGQGAYYT
>TRBJ2-3|TRBV11-2
ASSFLGQSTDTQY
>TRBJ1-5|TRBV3-1/TRBV3-2
ASSQGQDSNQPQH
>TRBJ2-7|TRBV3-1/TRBV3-2
ASSQPYSYEQY
>TRBJ1-5|TRBV30
AWSSLGGQPQH
>TRBJ1-6|TRBV28
ASSFRVDSPLH
>TRBJ2-1|TRBV6-6
ASSITSGAYNEQF
>TRBJ2-1|TRBV5-4
ASSLQAATYNEQF
>TRBJ2-7|TRBV7-9
ASSPNPAGRASGEQY
>TRBJ1-5|TRBV6-2/TRBV6-3
ASSYSTSNQPQH
>TRBJ2-6|TRBV19
ASSTLGQGHSGANVLT
>TRBJ1-1|TRBV9
ASSVGRNTEAF
>TRBJ1-2|TRBV5-1
ASSFPGVDYGYT
>TRBJ2-7|TRBV27
ASSLGQGTLLSEQY
>TRBJ1-1|TRBV24-1
ATSPKGVNTEAF
>TRBJ1-2|TRBV5-5
ASSTSHRDLAGGYT
>TRBJ2-7|TRBV19
ASSMASRGEQY
>TRBJ2-7|TRBV30
AWRAAYEQY
>TRBJ1-5|TRBV27
ASSPADNVVQPQH
>TRBJ2-5|TRBV5-5
ASNRLAGGPGETQY
>TRBJ1-5|TRBV5-5
ASSSDSNQPQH
>TRBJ2-7|TRBV9
ASSVSVGVQGEQY
>TRBJ1-1|TRBV24-1
ATSDRGWGTEAF
>TRBJ1-6|TRBV5-1
ASSQGGSVNSPLH
>TRBJ2-3|TRBV24-1
ATSDFGTSAADTQY
>TRBJ1-6|TRBV5-1
ASSPETGGAGSPLH
>TRBJ1-4|TRBV7-2
ASSRDRTNEKLF
>TRBJ2-7|TRBV5-6
ASSSSYEQY
>TRBJ2-5|TRBV5-1
ASRSGTGGERETQY
>TRBJ1-1|TRBV11-3
ASSLSRGNLNTEAF
>TRBJ2-2|TRBV7-2
ASSLEATSGRLVF
>TRBJ1-1|TRBV7-9
ASSLGTGLNTEAF
>TRBJ2-5|TRBV6-2/TRBV6-3
ASSPGLAGVGLETQY
>TRBJ2-6|TRBV5-1
ASSPRTGGVGANVLT
>TRBJ1-1|TRBV29-1
SVRRGTEAF
>TRBJ2-1|TRBV5-5
ASSLAAGYSYNEQF
>TRBJ1-2|TRBV7-9
ASSLGRGYT
>TRBJ2-2|TRBV19
ASTNLGAGMTRTDTGELF
>TRBJ2-1|TRBV27
ASSVPTGTGPHNEQF
>TRBJ2-2|TRBV19
ASTYRANTGELF
>TRBJ2-2|TRBV3-1/TRBV3-2
ASSQEKLVKSTGELF
>TRBJ2-7|TRBV12-5
ASGWTGTPLPEQY